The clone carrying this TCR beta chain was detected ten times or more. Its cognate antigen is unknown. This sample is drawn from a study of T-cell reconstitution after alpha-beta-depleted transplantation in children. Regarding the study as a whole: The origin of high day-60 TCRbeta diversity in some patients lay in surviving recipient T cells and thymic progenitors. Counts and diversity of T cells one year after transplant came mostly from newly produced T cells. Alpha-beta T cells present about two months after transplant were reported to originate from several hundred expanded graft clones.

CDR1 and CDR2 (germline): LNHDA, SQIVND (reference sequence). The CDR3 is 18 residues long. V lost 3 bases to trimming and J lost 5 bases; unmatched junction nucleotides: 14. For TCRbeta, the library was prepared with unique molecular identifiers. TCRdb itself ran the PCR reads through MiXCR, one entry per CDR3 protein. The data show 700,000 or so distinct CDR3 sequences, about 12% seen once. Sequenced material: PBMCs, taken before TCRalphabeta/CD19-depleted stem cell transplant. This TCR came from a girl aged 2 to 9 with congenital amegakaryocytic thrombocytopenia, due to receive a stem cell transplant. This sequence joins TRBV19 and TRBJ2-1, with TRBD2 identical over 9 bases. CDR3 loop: CASSIRMGGRGRNNEQFF. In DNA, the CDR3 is TGTGCCAGTAGTATTCGGATGGGCGGGAGGGGCAGGAACAATGAGCAGTTCTTC.